This paragraph covers one T cell receptor beta chain sequence. As yet, its antigen is unknown. V trimming: 6 bases; J trimming: 1 base; junction bases outside the gene matches: 7. CDR1 is SNHLY and CDR2 is FYNNEI in the germline V gene. This CDR3 contains 15 residues. TCRdb's copy holds only in-frame clones and misses some; the assay was immunoSEQ multiplex PCR. The sample has approximately 60,000 clones, around 87% seen once; the top ten hold less than 0.4%. The data stem from a study of OX40 agonist ivuxolimab in advanced cancers. Study summary: Every 2 weeks, patients received ivuxolimab intravenously, dosed at 0.01 to 10 mg/kg. Study-wide points: The expanded peripheral T cells' antigen specificity was not determined. Also present in some nonresponders was a low level of normalized T-cell clonal expansion. Fewer expanded clones were found on average in CD4+ than in CD8+ T cells.

This clonotype was obtained from an adult with an advanced solid tumor such as melanoma, head and neck, liver or kidney cancer. Specimen: CD4+ or CD8+ T cells sorted from blood, collected in a trial of the OX40 agonist ivuxolimab. This chain joins TRBV2 and TRBJ2-7, with 9 bases fitting TRBD1. The CDR3 DNA reads TGTGCCAGCAGGGGGGGGGACAGGGTGTCCTACGAGCAGTACTTC. Its protein product is CASRGGDRVSYEQYF. The whole variable domain, filled in from reference TRBV2 and TRBJ2-7, reads EPEVTQTPSHQVTQMGQEVILRCVPISNHLYFYWYRQILGQKVEFLVSFYNNEISEKSEIFDDQFSVERPDGSNFTLKIRSTKLEDSAMYFCASRGGDRVSYEQYFGPGTRLTVT.